Below, 27 T cell receptor beta chains from the same sample are listed, as sequenced in a study of shared clonotypes between healthy human individuals. Generated by immunoSEQ multiplex PCR, the TCRdb table keeps only in-frame clones and is missing some. The sample shows roughly 1.4 million clones, 98% of them seen only once. Sequencing input: naive CD4+ T cells sorted from blood. Subset described: CD45RA+ positively selected. Source of these receptors: a man aged 30 to 39 in good health.

This clone was detected only once. The chain carries TRBV6-5 and TRBJ1-2; D gene unclear. The V gene lost 0 bases and the J gene lost 8 bases, with 16 bases spanning the gap. This CDR3 is 15 amino acids long. Germline assignment: CDR1 MNHEY and CDR2 SVGAGI. This CDR3 reads CASSYSGPTSLGYTF. CDR3 coding DNA: TGTGCCAGCAGTTACTCGGGCCCGACCTCACTGGGCTACACCTTC.

This clone was detected once. This chain connects TRBV28 to TRBJ2-2, with 7 bases aligning to TRBD1. CDR1 is MDHEN and CDR2 is SYDVKM in the germline V gene. This CDR3 is built from 14 residues. Trimming cost V 7 bases and J 5 bases; bases outside gene matches: 7. CDR3 sequence reads: CASKPGGRTGELFF. The CDR3 DNA is TGTGCCAGCAAACCAGGGGGACGGACCGGGGAGCTGTTTTTT.

The sample holds one count of this clone. This chain's CDR3 is CAWRRQGIPGNEQYF. DNA of the CDR3: TGTGCCTGGAGACGACAGGGGATACCCGGGAACGAGCAGTACTTC. The genes are TRBV30 and TRBJ2-7, with 8 positions matching TRBD1. V dropped 3 bases and J dropped 5; count of bases not matched to a gene: 12. Germline loops: CDR1 GTSNPN, CDR2 SVGIG (reference sequence). This CDR3 contains 15 residues.

The chain is built from TRBV11-2 and TRBJ2-1; D unclear. This CDR3 is 12 amino acids long. Trimming shortened V by 3 bases and J by 7 bases, and 7 bases separated the two germline ends. CDR1 and CDR2 from the germline V gene are SGHAT and FQNNGV. CDR3 amino acids: CASSLQANEQFF. CDR3 in DNA: TGTGCCAGCAGCTTGCAAGCGAATGAGCAGTTCTTC.

Concerning this clone itself: The same CDR3 can be traced to other DNA sequences in this sample. The chain combines TRBV5-1 with TRBJ2-6, with D perhaps being TRBD1 or TRBD2 (5 bases each). This CDR3 comprises 15 residues. V lost 0 bases to trimming and J lost 4 bases, with 8 bases between them. Germline V gene sequence: CDR1 SGHRS, CDR2 YFSETQ. The CDR3 is CASSLAGAGANVLTF. The CDR3 DNA reads TGCGCCAGCAGCTTGGCCGGGGCCGGGGCCAACGTCCTGACTTTC.

The genes are TRBV7-4 and TRBJ2-4, with TRBD1 matching over 7 bases. The germline gives CDR1 SGHVT, CDR2 SQSDAQ. The CDR3 sequence is 16 residues long. V was clipped by 5 bases and J by 0 bases; unmatched bases: 7. In DNA form, the CDR3 reads TGTGCCAGCAGCCCCGAGGACAGGCTAGCCAAAAACATTCAGTACTTC. Residues: CASSPEDRLAKNIQYF.

The chain is built from TRBV19 and TRBJ2-7, with D tentatively TRBD2 (5 bases). CDR1 is LNHDA, CDR2 SQIVND, per germline (reference sequence). This CDR3 is built from 14 residues. The V end was cut by 5 bases, the J end by 0 bases, with 11 bases between. This chain's CDR3 is CASSDPGNSYEQYF. Written as DNA, the CDR3 is TGTGCCAGTAGTGATCCGGGGAACTCCTACGAGCAGTACTTC.

This clone came up once. This specimen includes other DNA sequences encoding the same CDR3. This chain joins TRBV5-1 and TRBJ2-2; 7 nucleotides match TRBD1. Germline loops: CDR1 SGHRS, CDR2 YFSETQ. With V trimmed by 6 bases and J by 0 bases, 2 bases remained unmatched. This CDR3 contains 14 residues. CDR3 in amino acids: CASTGTANTGELFF. The CDR3 region has the DNA TGCGCCAGCACCGGGACAGCGAACACCGGGGAGCTGTTTTTT. Combining the CDR3 with reference TRBV5-1 and TRBJ2-2 gives the whole variable domain KAGVTQTPRYLIKTRGQQVTLSCSPISGHRSVSWYQQTPGQGLQFLFEYFSETQRNKGNFPGRFSGRQFSNSRSEMNVSTLELGDSALYLCASTGTANTGELFFGEGSRLTVL.

This clone was picked up one time. The chain uses TRBV11-2 and TRBJ2-4; 8 bases fit TRBD2. Germline V CDR1 and CDR2: SGHAT, FQNNGV. There are 14 residues in the CDR3. J was trimmed by 15 bases and V by 4 bases; bases with no gene match: 14. The CDR3 sequence: CASSSLFELAGTYF. The CDR3 DNA follows: TGTGCCAGCAGCTCCCTCTTCGAGTTAGCGGGGACGTACTTC.

The chain recombines TRBV5-8 with TRBJ2-5; D gene ambiguous. In germline, CDR1 is SGHTS, CDR2 YDEGEE. The CDR3 sequence is 12 residues long. Between the trimmed V and J ends, which lost 4 bases and 3 bases, there was a span of 7 bases. The CDR3 sequence is CASSLWEETQYF. CDR3 in DNA: TGTGCCAGCAGCCTCTGGGAAGAGACCCAGTACTTC.

V gene TRBV19 combines with J gene TRBJ1-2; no firm D call. The V end lost 3 bases, the J end lost 5 bases, and 19 bases lay between the germline ends. There are 16 residues in the CDR3. In germline, CDR1 is LNHDA, CDR2 SQIVND (reference sequence). CDR3 sequence: CASSIAGSAQRYGYTF. For the CDR3, the DNA is TGTGCCAGTAGTATTGCAGGATCGGCACAACGGTATGGCTACACCTTC.

The chain links TRBV7-9 to TRBJ1-5; D is possibly TRBD1 (5 bases). In germline, CDR1 is SEHNR, CDR2 FQNEAQ (reference sequence). The CDR3 covers 15 residues. V gave up 6 bases and J gave up 1 base, with 13 bases separating them. In DNA form, the CDR3 reads TGTGCCAGCAGTCCGCCAGGGTCCAGCAATCAGCCCCAGCATTTT. Translating gives CASSPPGSSNQPQHF.

The V call is TRBV19, the J call TRBJ2-1; the match to TRBD2 covers 15 bases. The CDR3 sequence is 17 residues long. Germline trimming cut 5 bases from V and 2 bases from J; bases unmatched to any gene: 4. CDR1 LNHDA and CDR2 SQIVND come from the germline V gene (reference sequence). CDR3 sequence reads: CASSGTSGRFTYNEQFF. The CDR3, as DNA: TGTGCCAGTAGTGGGACTAGCGGGAGGTTCACCTACAATGAGCAGTTCTTC.

The CDR3 nucleotides are TGCGCCAGCAGACTCTTGGCGGGAGTCACAGATACGCAGTATTTT. Its protein product is CASRLLAGVTDTQYF. The genes are TRBV5-1 and TRBJ2-3, with 7 bases that match TRBD2. Trimming removed 5 bases from V and 2 bases from J; junction bases left unmatched: 8. CDR1 and CDR2 (germline): SGHRS, YFSETQ. This CDR3 has 15 residues.

The V call is TRBV7-2, the J call TRBJ1-2; 8 positions agree with TRBD1. CDR1 and CDR2 (germline): SGHTA, FQGNSA. CDR3 size: 13 residues. Unmatched junction bases numbered 5, after V lost 5 bases and J lost 6 bases. The CDR3 region is CASSKKTGDGYTF. The DNA of the CDR3 is TGTGCCAGCAGCAAAAAGACAGGGGATGGCTACACCTTC.

This clone was detected only once. J is TRBJ2-7 and V is TRBV5-1; 9 bases are shared with TRBD2. Germline-derived CDR1 and CDR2 are SGHRS and YFSETQ. Trimming at V came to 0 bases and at J to 6 bases, leaving 19 bases not matched to a gene. The CDR3 spans 19 residues. The CDR3 DNA is TGCGCCAGCAGCTTGGGAGGTGACGGCAATAGCGGGAGAGGAGGCGAGCAGTACTTC. It is translated as CASSLGGDGNSGRGGEQYF.

This chain uses TRBV14 with TRBJ2-7; 7 bases are shared with TRBD2. Trimming cost V 4 bases and J 6 bases; bases outside gene matches: 6. Germline lookup yields CDR1 SGHDN and CDR2 FVKESK. The CDR3 sequence is 13 residues long. The CDR3 sequence: CASSPSGIFEQYF. CDR3 DNA: TGTGCCAGCAGCCCCAGCGGGATCTTCGAGCAGTACTTC.

The rearrangement joins TRBV18 to TRBJ1-3, with a weak D call TRBD1 (5 bases). Trimming left V 3 bases short and J 2 bases short, with 14 bases between. Germline CDR1 KGHSH, CDR2 LQKENI. This CDR3 spans 16 amino acids. CDR3 DNA sequence: TGTGCCAGCTCACCGAGTCAGGGCGTTGCTGGAAACACCATATATTTT. As protein: CASSPSQGVAGNTIYF.

The chain has TRBV6-6 and TRBJ1-2; unclear D gene. With 2 bases removed from V and 4 bases from J, the gap between germline ends came to 11 bases. This CDR3 is built from 14 residues. Germline V gene data show CDR1 as MNHNY and CDR2 as SVGAGI (reference sequence). The CDR3 nucleotides are TGTGCCAGCAGTTACCTCGTCGTGAGCTATGGCTACACCTTC. Encoded protein: CASSYLVVSYGYTF.

This chain connects TRBV19 to TRBJ2-4; 7 bases match TRBD2. Unmatched junction bases numbered 8, after V lost 3 bases and J lost 0 bases. From germline, CDR1 is LNHDA and CDR2 SQIVND (reference sequence). There are 17 residues in the CDR3. CDR3 bases: TGTGCCAGTAGTATTGGAGCGGGGTTCCTAGCCAAAAACATTCAGTACTTC. Amino acids: CASSIGAGFLAKNIQYF.

The chain links TRBV7-2 to TRBJ1-3, with D unclear. Deletions cut 1 base from V and 7 bases from J, with 8 bases between. The CDR3 is made up of 13 amino acids. Germline lookup yields CDR1 SGHTA and CDR2 FQGNSA. The CDR3 reads CASSLEGTNTIYF. The CDR3 DNA follows: TGTGCCAGCAGCTTAGAGGGTACTAACACCATATATTTT.

In its sample, this clone was seen once. The rearrangement joins TRBV7-7 to TRBJ2-1; TRBD2 aligns across 14 bases. Germline CDR1 reads SSHAT; CDR2 reads FNYEAQ (reference sequence). This CDR3 has 19 residues. With 1 base clipped from V and 0 bases from J, the junction kept 5 bases outside the gene matches. The CDR3 reads CASSLGLAGGISSYNEQFF. CDR3 nucleotides: TGTGCCAGCAGCTTAGGACTAGCGGGAGGGATAAGCTCCTACAATGAGCAGTTCTTC. Based on the CDR3 plus reference TRBV7-7 and TRBJ2-1, the full variable domain is GAGVSQSPRYKVTKRGQDVTLRCDPISSHATLYWYQQALGQGPEFLTYFNYEAQPDKSGLPSDRFSAERPEGSISTLTIQRTEQRDSAMYRCASSLGLAGGISSYNEQFFGPGTRLTVL.

CDR3 sequence: CASSPGLEYYEQYF. Written as DNA, the CDR3 is TGCGCCAGCAGCCCTGGACTGGAATACTACGAGCAGTACTTC. The chain couples TRBV5-1 to TRBJ2-7, with a tentative D call TRBD2 (5 bases). V was clipped by 4 bases and J by 3 bases, with 14 bases between them. The CDR3 totals 14 residues. Germline V gene data show CDR1 as SGHRS and CDR2 as YFSETQ.

The chain combines TRBV6-1 with TRBJ1-1; 7 bases are shared with TRBD1. Germline V gene lookup returns CDR1 MNHNS and CDR2 SASEGT. This CDR3 comprises 14 residues. The V and J ends lost 6 bases and 4 bases, in that order; junction bases with no gene match: 8. The CDR3, as DNA: TGTGCCAGCAGCCACCAGGGGGGCGTCACTGAAGCTTTCTTT. Translation: CASSHQGGVTEAFF.

This chain uses TRBV18 with TRBJ1-5, with TRBD1 as a possible D gene (5 bases). The CDR3 contains 17 residues. Germline V gene data show CDR1 as KGHSH and CDR2 as LQKENI. Between the trimmed V and J ends, which lost 2 bases and 4 bases, there was a span of 18 bases. CDR3 loop: CASSPIAGARENQPQHF. The CDR3 DNA sequence: TGTGCCAGCTCACCAATAGCCGGGGCGCGGGAAAATCAGCCCCAGCATTTT.

The chain recombines TRBV28 with TRBJ2-7; D unresolved. Germline values: CDR1 MDHEN, CDR2 SYDVKM. Trimming cost V 7 bases and J 3 bases, with 16 bases left between them. The CDR3 is 14 residues long. The CDR3 loop is CASNSPAEYYEQYF. Here the CDR3 DNA reads TGTGCCAGCAACAGCCCTGCAGAATACTACGAGCAGTACTTC.

On this clone itself: This same CDR3 is encoded by further DNA sequences in the sample. This chain links TRBV7-2 with TRBJ2-1, with 8 bases lining up with TRBD2. There are 14 residues in the CDR3. Germline lookup yields CDR1 SGHTA and CDR2 FQGNSA. Losses at the gene ends were 2 bases for V and 4 bases for J; bases not matched to a gene: 1. CDR3 protein: CASSLLAGYNEQFF. The CDR3 DNA follows: TGTGCCAGCAGCTTACTAGCGGGTTACAATGAGCAGTTCTTC.